A selection of T cell receptor beta chains follows, all from one sample in a study of OX40 agonist ivuxolimab in advanced cancers. TCRdb's copy holds only in-frame clones and misses some; the assay was immunoSEQ multiplex PCR. The sample carries almost 85,000 clones, nearly 90% recorded once. This specimen consisted of CD4+ or CD8+ T cells sorted from blood, obtained in a trial of the OX40 agonist ivuxolimab. All receptors come from an adult with an advanced solid tumor such as melanoma, head and neck, liver or kidney cancer. The CDR3 runs from the conserved cysteine through the conserved F or W. D genes are given only for firm matches. Clone size is not always given. Where it is, it says once, few, many or a class for expanded clones.

cdr3_aa cdr3_nt d_call j_call cdr3_length clone_size v_call
CASSAGTVGETQYF TGCGCCAGCAGCGCGGGGACGGTGGGAGAGACCCAGTACTTC . TRBJ2-5 14 . TRBV5-1
CASSLGWALNTEAFF TGTGCCAGCAGCTTAGGTTGGGCCCTGAACACTGAAGCTTTCTTT . TRBJ1-1 15 . TRBV7-9
CASTNAALLEETQYF TGTGCCAGCACGAATGCTGCCCTCCTCGAAGAGACCCAGTACTTC . TRBJ2-5 15 once TRBV7-9
CASRQGAWTEAFF TGTGCCAGCAGGCAGGGGGCCTGGACTGAAGCTTTCTTT TRBD1 TRBJ1-1 13 . TRBV7-2
CASSLGGFGTEAFF TGTGCCAGCAGCTTGGGAGGGTTCGGCACTGAAGCTTTCTTT . TRBJ1-1 14 . TRBV5-6
CASSFQGKETQYF TGTGCCAGCAGCTTCCAGGGGAAAGAGACCCAGTACTTC . TRBJ2-5 13 . TRBV7-9
CASRGLVSDTQYF TGTGCCAGCAGGGGACTAGTCTCAGATACGCAGTATTTT TRBD2 TRBJ2-3 13 . TRBV4-2
CASSLSGGSNEKLFF TGTGCCAGCAGCTTATCAGGGGGGTCTAATGAAAAACTGTTTTTT TRBD1 TRBJ1-4 15 . TRBV7-9
CASSRGLAGSSSYNEQFF TGTGCCAGCAGCCGGGGACTAGCGGGGAGTAGCTCCTACAATGAGCAGTTCTTC TRBD2 TRBJ2-1 18 . TRBV9
CASSRSGNPDTQYF TGTGCCAGCAGCCGTAGCGGGAACCCAGATACGCAGTATTTT TRBD2 TRBJ2-3 14 few TRBV9
CASSSAAQGGNTEAFF TGCGCCAGCAGCTCGGCAGCACAGGGAGGGAACACTGAAGCTTTCTTT . TRBJ1-1 16 . TRBV5-1
CASSPGLGGNEQFF TGTGCCAGCAGCCCAGGACTAGGGGGGAATGAGCAGTTCTTC . TRBJ2-1 14 . TRBV7-3
CASSQRGGNTGELFF TGTGCCAGTAGTCAACGGGGAGGGAACACCGGGGAGCTGTTTTTT . TRBJ2-2 15 . TRBV19
CASSGGDRVSPQHF TGTGCCAGCAGTGGGGGGGACAGGGTCTCGCCCCAGCATTTT TRBD1 TRBJ1-5 14 . TRBV2
CASSLGSGGTEAFF TGCGCCAGCAGCTTGGGTAGTGGGGGCACTGAAGCTTTCTTT . TRBJ1-1 14 few TRBV5-1
CTSSLGGQISGANVLTF TGTACCAGCAGCTTAGGAGGGCAAATCTCTGGGGCCAACGTCCTGACTTTC . TRBJ2-6 17 . TRBV7-9
CATSRGDNEQFF TGTGCCACCAGCCGGGGAGACAATGAGCAGTTCTTC . TRBJ2-1 12 . TRBV15
CSVGTGTYGYTF TGCAGCGTTGGGACAGGGACATATGGCTACACCTTC TRBD1 TRBJ1-2 12 . TRBV29-1
CASSLGGNRLNEQFF TGTGCCAGCAGCCTCGGAGGAAATAGGCTCAATGAGCAGTTCTTC . TRBJ2-1 15 . TRBV11-2
CASSPGIGWEKLFF TGTGCCAGCAGCCCCGGGATAGGTTGGGAAAAACTGTTTTTT . TRBJ1-4 14 once TRBV7-9
CASSYRDQNEQFF TGTGCCAGCAGCTACCGGGACCAAAATGAGCAGTTCTTC . TRBJ2-1 13 . TRBV11-2
CASSQEGMSRTWGGETQYF TGCGCCAGCAGCCAAGAAGGGATGAGCAGGACTTGGGGCGGAGAGACCCAGTACTTC . TRBJ2-5 19 . TRBV4-1
CASSYTRGLDTEAFF TGTGCCAGCTCATACACCAGGGGTTTGGACACTGAAGCTTTCTTT . TRBJ1-1 15 . TRBV18
CASSRAVGGTEAFF TGTGCCAGCAGCCGGGCCGTAGGCGGCACTGAAGCTTTCTTT . TRBJ1-1 14 . TRBV7-9
CASSEGGESEKLFF TGCGCCAGCAGCGAAGGGGGGGAGAGTGAAAAACTGTTTTTT . TRBJ1-4 14 . TRBV10-1
CASKDLTQPQHF TGCGCCAGCAAGGATCTCACCCAGCCCCAGCATTTT . TRBJ1-5 12 . TRBV23-1
CASSLGVSTEAFF TGTGCCAGCAGCTTAGGGGTGAGCACTGAAGCTTTCTTT . TRBJ1-1 13 . TRBV7-6
CASSFPARRGLPSRDTQYF TGTGCCAGCAGCTTCCCGGCGCGGCGGGGACTACCAAGCCGTGATACGCAGTATTTT TRBD2 TRBJ2-3 19 . TRBV11-2
CASSSQGSSYNEQFF TGTGCCAGCAGCTCTCAAGGGAGCTCCTACAATGAGCAGTTCTTC . TRBJ2-1 15 . TRBV6-6
CASSLGAESSTDAQYF TGTGCCAGCAGCTTGGGAGCGGAAAGTAGCACAGATGCGCAGTATTTT . TRBJ2-3 16 . TRBV5-6
CASSPTADPNQPQHF TGTGCCAGCTCACCAACGGCGGACCCCAATCAGCCCCAGCATTTT . TRBJ1-5 15 . TRBV18
CASSSSPGGYTF TGTGCCAGCAGTTCTTCCCCGGGAGGCTACACCTTC . TRBJ1-2 12 . TRBV28
CASSLGLAGARSSYNEQFF TGCGCCAGCAGCTTGGGCCTAGCGGGGGCCAGGAGCTCCTACAATGAGCAGTTCTTC TRBD2 TRBJ2-1 19 . TRBV5-1
CASSLEARGTGELFF TGTGCCAGCAGCCTGGAAGCCAGGGGAACCGGGGAGCTGTTTTTT . TRBJ2-2 15 . TRBV7-8
CASSLLGNGYTF TGTGCCAGCAGTTTGTTGGGAAATGGCTACACCTTC . TRBJ1-2 12 . TRBV28
CASSLVVGQETQYF TGCGCCAGCAGCTTGGTGGTAGGGCAAGAGACCCAGTACTTC . TRBJ2-5 14 once TRBV5-1
CAISGPGDSNQPQHF TGTGCCATCAGTGGGCCAGGGGATAGCAATCAGCCCCAGCATTTT . TRBJ1-5 15 . TRBV10-3
CASSLGQQETQYF TGTGCCAGCAGCTTGGGACAGCAAGAGACCCAGTACTTC TRBD1 TRBJ2-5 13 . TRBV7-3
CASSLDSTASPLHF TGTGCCAGCAGCTTAGATAGTACCGCTTCACCCCTCCACTTT . TRBJ1-6 14 . TRBV11-2
CASLAGVFYNEQFF TGTGCCAGCCTAGCGGGAGTCTTCTACAATGAGCAGTTCTTC TRBD2 TRBJ2-1 14 once TRBV5-8
CASSRGNEQYF TGTGCCAGCAGTCGCGGGAACGAGCAGTACTTC . TRBJ2-7 11 . TRBV7-8
CVSRVWGQGTSGANVLTF TGTGTCAGTAGAGTCTGGGGACAGGGGACGTCTGGGGCCAACGTCCTGACTTTC TRBD1 TRBJ2-6 18 . TRBV19
CASSEGDRYNEKLFF TGTGCCAGCAGTGAAGGGGACAGATATAATGAAAAACTGTTTTTT TRBD1 TRBJ1-4 15 . TRBV6-1
CASSEGEGDTEAFF TGTGCCAGCAGTGAGGGAGAAGGTGACACTGAAGCTTTCTTT . TRBJ1-1 14 . TRBV2
CATSRDPGSPYGYTF TGTGCCACCAGCAGAGATCCCGGTTCTCCGTATGGCTACACCTTC . TRBJ1-2 15 . TRBV15
CASSLNGHQETQYF TGCGCCAGCAGCTTGAACGGTCACCAAGAGACCCAGTACTTC . TRBJ2-5 14 . TRBV5-1
CASGPGVQGRKRLFF TGTGCCAGCGGTCCGGGGGTCCAGGGCCGAAAACGACTGTTTTTT . TRBJ1-4 15 . TRBV28
CASSDSDRVVGQFF TGTGCCAGCAGCGACTCTGACAGGGTGGTGGGGCAGTTCTTC TRBD1 TRBJ2-1 14 . TRBV11-2
CASTTAGGRRRNEKLFF TGTGCCAGCACCACAGCGGGGGGGCGACGGAGGAATGAAAAACTGTTTTTT . TRBJ1-4 17 . TRBV7-8
CASRGGRGSNQPQHF TGTGCCAGCAGGGGCGGTAGGGGGAGCAATCAGCCCCAGCATTTT . TRBJ1-5 15 . TRBV2